This TCR beta chain was obtained from a study of T cell repertoires in cytomegalovirus infection. Study summary: Public TCR beta signatures indicated both CMV infection and matching HLA type. Regarding the study as a whole: Clonotype analysis showed dominance of the ex vivo response by HLA-C-restricted CMV-specific TCR beta clonotypes. Cumulative frequency of public TCR beta families picked out carriers of CMV plus the relevant HLA.

The sample holds many counts of this clonotype. Its target is unknown. TCRdb called the reads again in MiXCR, with one record for every CDR3 protein. The profile shows about 310,000 distinct CDR3 sequences, roughly 9.3% of them singletons. The CDR3 contains 14 residues. The V end was cut by 5 bases, the J end by 7 bases, with 14 bases between. Germline V CDR1 and CDR2: MNHNS, SASEGT. The chain uses TRBV6-1 and TRBJ1-4; D gene uncertain. The clonotype comes from a human donor in good health (CMV status not recorded). Some clones in this sample may be carry-over from other donors' samples. Specimen: PBMCs. This CDR3 reads CASSLPLRGEKLFF. CDR3 DNA: TGTGCCAGCAGTCTCCCGTTGCGGGGTGAAAAACTGTTTTTT.